This T cell receptor (beta chain) was found in a study of cytomegalovirus exposure and HLA in healthy donors. Overall study findings and caveats: Most sequenced TCRs were rare (though some public TCRs occurred in many donors). Most of the TCR beta V segments (in an earlier analysis) were productive either about 90% or about 30% of the time. Later on, a genetic analysis was performed. It linked a missense variant in DCLRE1C with V- and J-gene trimming of TCR beta.

The PCR ran on 60 Vbeta and 13 Jbeta primers. Data came from immunoSEQ multiplex PCR; TCRdb stores just in-frame clones and leaves some out. Here the sample table reports roughly 190,000 clones. Turning to this clone: Its antigen is as yet unknown.

V lost 6 bases and J lost 2; bases outside the gene matches: 10. CDR1 and CDR2 from the germline V gene are SQVTM and ANQGSEA. This CDR3 contains 14 residues. V and J are TRBV29-1 and TRBJ2-7, with 7 bases that match TRBD1. The receptor was derived from a young man in good health and CMV-seronegative. The sample taken for sequencing was PBMCs. The CDR3 nucleotides are TGCAGCGTCGCCAGGACAGGCCGGACCTACGAGCAGTACTTC. This translates into CSVARTGRTYEQYF.